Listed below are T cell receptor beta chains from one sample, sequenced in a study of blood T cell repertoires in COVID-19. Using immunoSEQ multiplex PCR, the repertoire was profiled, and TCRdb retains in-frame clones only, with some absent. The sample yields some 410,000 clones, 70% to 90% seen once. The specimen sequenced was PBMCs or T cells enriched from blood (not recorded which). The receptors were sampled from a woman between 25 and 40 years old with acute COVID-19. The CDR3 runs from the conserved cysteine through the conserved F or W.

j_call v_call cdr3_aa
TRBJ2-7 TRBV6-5 CASSYRGTDTYEQYF
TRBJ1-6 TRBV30 CAWSVKPGLRSPLHF
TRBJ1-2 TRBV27 CASSFSTGTPYTF
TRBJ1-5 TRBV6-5 CANWDRGYQPQHF
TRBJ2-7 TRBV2 CASSPDRGFSYEQYF
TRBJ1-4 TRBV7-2 CASSPISRGREKLFF
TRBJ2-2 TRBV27 CASSSIAPTGFGSGELFF
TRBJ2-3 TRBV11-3 CASSSGLASRDTQYF
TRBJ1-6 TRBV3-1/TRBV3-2 CASSQEGALNSPLHF
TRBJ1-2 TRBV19 CASRDRDRGRYGYTF
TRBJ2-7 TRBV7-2 CASSSTGVDYEQYF
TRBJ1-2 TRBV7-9 CASSPRDREIIGYTF
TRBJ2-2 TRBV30 CAWSGQGPGELFF
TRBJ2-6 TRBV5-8 CASSSGTFPGAGANVLTF
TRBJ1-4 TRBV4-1 CASSQPGSTNEKLFF
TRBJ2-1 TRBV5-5 CASSLGLAGGFNEQFF
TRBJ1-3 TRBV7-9 CASSSRGLDTIYF
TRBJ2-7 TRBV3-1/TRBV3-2 CASSPPDHPRGEQYF
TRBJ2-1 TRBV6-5 CAIIATGRYNEQFF
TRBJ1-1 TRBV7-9 CASSSPRGGSTEAFF
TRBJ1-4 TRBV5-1 CASSTGARRTNEKLFF
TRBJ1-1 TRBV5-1 CASSLFGPGINTEAFF
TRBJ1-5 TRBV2 CASSEAPSTQPQHF
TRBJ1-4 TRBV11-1 CASSLTPRGGNEKLFF
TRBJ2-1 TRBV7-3 CASSLGAGGGNEQFF